A selection of T cell receptor beta chains follows, all from one sample in a study of T cells in tuberculosis. Sequencing was performed with immunoSEQ multiplex PCR; in TCRdb, only in-frame clones are kept and a portion is missing. The data hold 35,000 to 55,000 clones, with approximately 94% observed a single time. Source material: PBMCs. Receptor source: a donor aged 10 to 29 with latent tuberculosis or without tuberculosis infection. Some clones in this sample may be carry-over from other donors' samples. The CDR3 runs from the conserved cysteine through the conserved F or W. Fields, in order: V gene, clone size, J gene, D gene, CDR3 protein, CDR3 DNA. The D gene is left open where the match is weak. Clone size is not always given. Where it is, it says once, few, many or a class for expanded clones.

v_gene: TRBV5-4
abundance: NA
j_gene: TRBJ2-6
d_gene: NA
CDR3aa: CASSLVRDSGANVLTF
CDR3nt: TGTGCCAGCAGCTTGGTTCGGGACTCTGGGGCCAACGTCCTGACTTTC

v_gene: TRBV4-2
abundance: NA
j_gene: TRBJ2-3
d_gene: NA
CDR3aa: CASSQGSGERADTQYF
CDR3nt: TGTGCCAGCAGCCAAGGGTCGGGGGAGAGGGCAGATACGCAGTATTTT

v_gene: TRBV4-3
abundance: NA
j_gene: TRBJ1-2
d_gene: TRBD1
CDR3aa: CASSQDKTGIYGYTF
CDR3nt: TGCGCCAGCAGCCAAGATAAGACAGGGATCTATGGCTACACCTTC

v_gene: TRBV6-5
abundance: NA
j_gene: TRBJ1-1
d_gene: TRBD1
CDR3aa: CASSSPGGWNTEAFF
CDR3nt: TGTGCCAGCAGTTCCCCAGGGGGCTGGAACACTGAAGCTTTCTTT

v_gene: TRBV7-8
abundance: NA
j_gene: TRBJ1-1
d_gene: NA
CDR3aa: CASSLEFYMNTEAFF
CDR3nt: TGTGCCAGCAGCTTAGAATTTTACATGAACACTGAAGCTTTCTTT

v_gene: TRBV9
abundance: NA
j_gene: TRBJ2-5
d_gene: NA
CDR3aa: CASSTGLTQETQYF
CDR3nt: TGTGCCAGCAGCACGGGACTTACCCAAGAGACCCAGTACTTC

v_gene: TRBV5-6
abundance: NA
j_gene: TRBJ2-1
d_gene: NA
CDR3aa: CASSLIGVNEQFF
CDR3nt: TGTGCCAGCAGCTTGATCGGGGTAAATGAGCAGTTCTTC

v_gene: TRBV28
abundance: NA
j_gene: TRBJ1-5
d_gene: TRBD1
CDR3aa: CASSAETGIIQPQHF
CDR3nt: TGTGCCAGCAGTGCTGAGACAGGGATAATTCAGCCCCAGCATTTT

v_gene: TRBV9
abundance: NA
j_gene: TRBJ2-3
d_gene: TRBD1
CDR3aa: CASSVAPRTGEYTQYF
CDR3nt: TGTGCCAGCAGCGTAGCCCCACGGACAGGGGAATATACGCAGTATTTT

v_gene: TRBV27
abundance: NA
j_gene: TRBJ2-7
d_gene: NA
CDR3aa: CASALTGKNYEQYF
CDR3nt: TGTGCCAGCGCTCTAACAGGGAAAAACTACGAGCAGTACTTC

v_gene: TRBV7-2
abundance: NA
j_gene: TRBJ2-7
d_gene: NA
CDR3aa: CASSSRLEVPYEQYF
CDR3nt: TGTGCCAGCAGCTCACGACTAGAAGTACCCTACGAGCAGTACTTC

v_gene: TRBV19
abundance: NA
j_gene: TRBJ1-1
d_gene: NA
CDR3aa: CASSIRDTSMNTEAFF
CDR3nt: TGTGCCAGTAGTATCCGGGACACCTCTATGAACACTGAAGCTTTCTTT

v_gene: TRBV4-1
abundance: NA
j_gene: TRBJ1-5
d_gene: TRBD1
CDR3aa: CASSPIIGQGSNQPQHF
CDR3nt: TGCGCCAGCAGCCCCATAATTGGACAGGGTAGCAATCAGCCCCAGCATTTT

v_gene: TRBV6-1
abundance: NA
j_gene: TRBJ2-5
d_gene: TRBD2
CDR3aa: CASSWTSGMETQYF
CDR3nt: TGTGCCAGCAGTTGGACTAGCGGGATGGAGACCCAGTACTTC

v_gene: TRBV19
abundance: NA
j_gene: TRBJ2-3
d_gene: NA
CDR3aa: CASSIKGLVTDTQYF
CDR3nt: TGTGCCAGTAGTATAAAGGGGCTGGTCACAGATACGCAGTATTTT

v_gene: TRBV20-1
abundance: NA
j_gene: TRBJ2-3
d_gene: NA
CDR3aa: CSAPLELAQYF
CDR3nt: TGCAGTGCGCCGCTAGAGCTCGCGCAGTATTTT

v_gene: TRBV28
abundance: NA
j_gene: TRBJ2-7
d_gene: TRBD2
CDR3aa: CASSLDSPFAGGSYEQYF
CDR3nt: TGTGCCAGCAGTTTAGATTCTCCTTTCGCGGGAGGCAGCTACGAGCAGTACTTC

v_gene: TRBV6-6
abundance: few
j_gene: TRBJ2-2
d_gene: NA
CDR3aa: CASSSVQENTGELFF
CDR3nt: TGTGCCAGCAGTTCCGTCCAGGAGAACACCGGGGAGCTGTTTTTT

v_gene: TRBV5-1
abundance: NA
j_gene: TRBJ1-1
d_gene: NA
CDR3aa: CASSLAGNTEAFF
CDR3nt: TGCGCCAGCAGCTTGGCCGGGAACACTGAAGCTTTCTTT

v_gene: TRBV6-5
abundance: NA
j_gene: TRBJ2-7
d_gene: TRBD1
CDR3aa: CASSYSTGTVNHEQYF
CDR3nt: TGTGCCAGCAGTTACTCGACCGGGACAGTGAACCACGAGCAGTACTTC